Presented here are 21 T cell receptor beta chains from one specimen sequenced in a study of blood T cell repertoires in COVID-19. Assay: immunoSEQ multiplex PCR; the TCRdb copy retains only in-frame clones and omits some. The repertoire consists of about 490,000 clones, with approximately 83% occurring once and the leading ten covering 3% to 4%. What was sequenced was peripheral blood. These receptor sequences come from a human donor in a cohort sampled during active COVID-19.

To note about this clone: Other nucleotide sequences from this sample produce the same CDR3. V is TRBV7-2 and J is TRBJ2-2; the match to TRBD2 covers 12 bases. The V and J ends lost 5 bases and 5 bases, in that order; junction bases with no gene match: 3. The CDR3 length is 15 residues. From germline, CDR1 is SGHTA and CDR2 FQGNSA. The CDR3 DNA is TGTGCCAGCAGCCCGACTAGCGGGAGAACCGGGGAGCTGTTTTTT. Its protein product is CASSPTSGRTGELFF.

The count of this clone is one. The chain carries TRBV19 and TRBJ2-1, with 10 bases matching TRBD1. From germline, CDR1 is LNHDA and CDR2 SQIVND (reference sequence). With 9 bases clipped from V and 3 bases from J, the junction kept 11 bases outside the gene matches. There are 16 residues in the CDR3. CDR3 DNA: TGTGCCAGCCAAACCTCGAGGACAGGGGGCTACAATGAGCAGTTCTTC. Its protein is CASQTSRTGGYNEQFF.

The rearrangement joins TRBV5-1 to TRBJ1-2; no firm D call. Germline V gives CDR1 SGHRS, CDR2 YFSETQ. The CDR3 contains 14 residues. V was shortened by 2 bases and J by 0 bases, with 8 bases between the two germline ends. CDR3 amino acids: CASSFSGANYGYTF. The CDR3 region has the DNA TGCGCCAGCAGCTTTTCAGGCGCTAACTATGGCTACACCTTC.

The chain is built from TRBV18 and TRBJ1-3; D ambiguous. CDR3 size: 15 residues. Trimming left V 5 bases short and J 3 bases short, with 14 bases between. CDR1 KGHSH and CDR2 LQKENI come from the germline V gene. In nucleotides, the CDR3 is TGTGCCAGCTCAACGCAGGCCGTGGATGGAAACACCATATATTTT. Protein: CASSTQAVDGNTIYF.

This clone has a single count. The chain is built from TRBV9 and TRBJ1-2, with D possibly matching TRBD1 (5 bases). Trimming left V 3 bases short and J 1 base short, with 13 bases between. The CDR3 has 15 amino acids. Looked up from germline, CDR1 is SGDLS and CDR2 is YYNGEE. The CDR3 DNA reads TGTGCCAGCAGCGATACAGGCAGGTTTAACTATGGCTACACCTTC. Translating it yields CASSDTGRFNYGYTF.

CDR3 coding DNA: TGTGCCAGCAGCCAAGCGGCGGGGGCATCCTACAATGAGCAGTTCTTC. It translates to CASSQAAGASYNEQFF. The V and J genes are TRBV3-1 (or the pseudogene TRBV3-2) and TRBJ2-1; D is perhaps TRBD2 (7 bases). Trimming left V 1 base short and J 1 base short, with 11 bases between. The CDR3 runs 16 residues. Germline values: CDR1 LGHDT, CDR2 YNNKEL (reference sequence).

The rearrangement links TRBV6-2 or TRBV6-3 to TRBJ2-3; TRBD2 might be the D (5 bases). The CDR3 contains 13 residues. Trimming took off 2 bases at V and 6 bases at J, with 9 bases between the two ends. The germline V gene has CDR1 MNHEY and CDR2 SVGEGT. CDR3: CASSYDLADTQYF. The CDR3 nucleotides are TGTGCCAGCAGTTACGACCTAGCCGATACGCAGTATTTT.

This clone was seen more than once but under ten times. In nucleotides, the CDR3 is TGTGCCACCAGCAGAGTCGGGACAGGGGGCGCGTCGTATGGCTACACCTTC. It encodes CATSRVGTGGASYGYTF. The chain combines TRBV15 with TRBJ1-2; 12 nucleotides line up with TRBD1. The CDR3 loop spans 17 amino acids. Germline assignment: CDR1 LNHNV and CDR2 YYDKDF (reference sequence). Trimming took 1 base from V and 5 from J; bases not matched to a gene: 8.

V usage is TRBV19 and J usage is TRBJ2-7; 11 bases align to TRBD1. V shed 1 base and J 7 bases; nucleotides not matched to a gene: 12. The CDR3 has 17 residues. Looked up from germline, CDR1 is LNHDA and CDR2 is SQIVND (reference sequence). CDR3 sequence (DNA): TGTGCCAGTAGTATAGCCCCCTGGGACAGGGGGACGCAAGAGCAGTACTTC. This encodes CASSIAPWDRGTQEQYF.

This sequence joins TRBV28 and TRBJ2-1; D is possibly TRBD2 (6 bases). CDR1 and CDR2 from the germline V gene are MDHEN and SYDVKM. V was cut by 2 bases and J by 8 bases, with 25 bases left in between. The CDR3 is made up of 18 amino acids. DNA of the CDR3: TGTGCCAGCAGTTTACCGGCGGGATACGGGTACGCGTCGGATGAGCAGTTCTTC. Translated: CASSLPAGYGYASDEQFF.

This clone has just a few counts. This chain connects TRBV19 to TRBJ1-2, with 10 bases lining up with TRBD1. The V gene end was trimmed by 6 bases and the J gene end by 9 bases; junction bases not matched to a gene: 13. Germline V gene lookup returns CDR1 LNHDA and CDR2 SQIVND (reference sequence). The CDR3 is made up of 15 amino acids. The CDR3 DNA sequence: TGTGCCAGTAGCGACAAGACAGGGGGCATGGGGAGCTACACCTTC. This gives the protein CASSDKTGGMGSYTF.

The chain employs TRBV9 and TRBJ2-7; 9 bases line up with TRBD2. Germline CDR1 SGDLS, CDR2 YYNGEE. J was trimmed by 3 bases and V by 4 bases; bases with no gene match: 8. The CDR3 runs 15 residues. The CDR3: CASSPQVAGVYEQYF. The CDR3 DNA reads TGTGCCAGCAGCCCCCAGGTAGCGGGAGTCTACGAGCAGTACTTC.

The chain couples TRBV5-1 to TRBJ1-5; D unclear. The CDR3 extends over 17 amino acids. Germline V gives CDR1 SGHRS, CDR2 YFSETQ. Trimming cost V 1 base and J 0 bases, with 14 bases left between them. CDR3 in amino acids: CASSLMPPGNSNQPQHF. CDR3 sequence (DNA): TGCGCCAGCAGCTTGATGCCCCCGGGAAATAGCAATCAGCCCCAGCATTTT.

The chain carries TRBV5-1 and TRBJ2-2; TRBD2 agrees at 7 bases. This CDR3 has 15 amino acids. Germline values: CDR1 SGHRS, CDR2 YFSETQ. V was pared by 4 bases and J by 0 bases, with 3 bases of the junction left unmatched. DNA of the CDR3: TGCGCCAGCAGCGCCGGGACTACGAACACCGGGGAGCTGTTTTTT. Translated, it gives CASSAGTTNTGELFF.

This chain connects TRBV3-1 (or the pseudogene TRBV3-2) to TRBJ1-1, with 8 bases identical to TRBD1. V shed 5 bases, J shed 1 base, and the junction held 3 bases outside the gene matches. The CDR3 loop spans 14 amino acids. In germline, CDR1 is LGHDT, CDR2 YNNKEL (reference sequence). The CDR3 loop reads CASSSTGANTEAFF. In DNA, the CDR3 is TGTGCCAGCAGCTCGACAGGGGCGAACACTGAAGCTTTCTTT.

The chain links TRBV29-1 to TRBJ1-2; TRBD1 matches at 7 bases. Germline V gene lookup returns CDR1 SQVTM and CDR2 ANQGSEA. The CDR3 covers 12 residues. The J segment lost 9 bases and the V segment lost 3 bases, leaving 7 bases of the junction unmatched. CDR3 in amino acids: CSVDPAGGRYTF. CDR3 bases: TGCAGCGTTGATCCCGCAGGGGGTCGCTACACCTTC.

This chain connects TRBV11-2 to TRBJ1-6, with a possible D match to TRBD1 (5 bases). CDR3 length equals 16 residues. CDR1 is SGHAT, CDR2 FQNNGV, per germline. V gave up 6 bases and J gave up 3 bases, with 15 bases separating them. CDR3 protein: CASRAGLRLYNSPLHF. The CDR3 DNA follows: TGTGCCAGCAGGGCGGGGCTGAGGCTCTATAATTCACCCCTCCACTTT.

This sequence joins TRBV7-3 and TRBJ1-2, with D uncertain. Germline CDR1 is SGHTA and CDR2 is FQGTGA. CDR3 length: 14 amino acids. V lost 5 bases, J lost 8 bases, and 18 bases lay in between. The CDR3 sequence: CASSPGGSYYGYTF. CDR3 bases: TGTGCCAGCAGCCCAGGTGGGTCGTATTACGGCTACACCTTC.

V gene TRBV25-1 combines with J gene TRBJ2-5; a possible D gene is TRBD1 (6 bases). This CDR3 spans 13 amino acids. CDR1 MGHDK and CDR2 SYGVNS come from the germline V gene. V lost 5 bases and J 5 bases, leaving 12 bases between the germline ends. The CDR3 loop reads CASSLGAQETQYF. The DNA for the CDR3 is TGTGCCAGCAGTTTGGGGGCTCAGGAGACCCAGTACTTC.

The chain has TRBV27 and TRBJ1-2, with 7 bases identical to TRBD1. Per germline, CDR1 MNHEY and CDR2 SMNVEV (reference sequence). The V segment lost 5 bases and the J segment 8 bases; nucleotides outside the gene matches: 14. The CDR3 length is 15 residues. Here the CDR3 DNA reads TGTGCCAGCAGTCCAGCAGAAGGGACAGATAGAGGCTACACCTTC. It yields the protein CASSPAEGTDRGYTF.

This chain uses TRBV7-3 with TRBJ2-1; weak D call: TRBD2 (5 bases). Germline V CDR1 and CDR2: SGHTA, FQGTGA. The CDR3 spans 14 residues. V dropped 5 bases and J dropped 12 bases, with 20 bases sitting between them. The CDR3 loop is CASSPTSDLVGQFF. CDR3 nucleotides: TGTGCCAGCAGCCCAACCTCGGACTTAGTCGGGCAGTTCTTC.